This is a list of T cell receptor beta chains from one sample in a study of blood T cells in healthy people across ages. TCRdb independently ran MiXCR on the 5' RACE reads; one entry per CDR3 protein. The data contain hundreds of thousands of distinct CDR3 sequences, about a fifth of them singletons. The sequenced material came from blood. All receptors come from a man aged 70-80 years in good health. Both conserved end residues are part of each CDR3. Fields, in order: J gene, clone size, D gene, V gene, CDR3 protein, CDR3 DNA. The D gene is left open where the match is weak. Clone size is given for some rows only: seen once, a few or many times, or a class if the clone is expanded.

J: TRBJ2-5; size: few; D: TRBD1; V: TRBV7-7; CDR3: CASSLGTGSQETQYF; DNA: TGTGCCAGCAGCTTAGGGACAGGGTCTCAAGAGACCCAGTACTTC
J: TRBJ1-2; size: .; D: .; V: TRBV29-1; CDR3: CSVSFANYGYTF; DNA: TGCAGCGTTTCTTTCGCTAACTATGGCTACACCTTC
J: TRBJ2-2; size: .; D: TRBD1; V: TRBV11-2; CDR3: CASSWGGTANTGELFF; DNA: TGTGCCAGCAGTTGGGGTGGGACAGCCAACACCGGGGAGCTGTTTTTT
J: TRBJ2-5; size: few; D: .; V: TRBV20-1; CDR3: CSASQRPHETQYF; DNA: TGCAGTGCTAGCCAACGGCCGCACGAGACCCAGTACTTC
J: TRBJ1-1; size: .; D: .; V: TRBV29-1; CDR3: CSVEGRSNTEAFF; DNA: TGCAGCGTTGAGGGACGGTCGAACACTGAAGCTTTCTTT
J: TRBJ1-2; size: .; D: .; V: TRBV20-1; CDR3: CSASEVGYTF; DNA: TGCAGTGCTTCGGAGGTTGGCTACACCTTC
J: TRBJ2-3; size: .; D: .; V: TRBV28; CDR3: CASSRRDGGTDTQYF; DNA: TGTGCCAGCAGTCGACGGGACGGGGGCACAGATACGCAGTATTTT
J: TRBJ2-5; size: few; D: .; V: TRBV27; CDR3: CASSLFGGRRETQYF; DNA: TGTGCCAGCAGTTTATTTGGGGGACGGAGGGAGACCCAGTACTTC
J: TRBJ1-1; size: .; D: .; V: TRBV9; CDR3: CASSVATNTEAFF; DNA: TGTGCCAGCAGCGTAGCGACGAACACTGAAGCTTTCTTT
J: TRBJ2-7; size: once; D: TRBD2; V: TRBV12-3/TRBV12-4; CDR3: CASSLAGGEYEQYF; DNA: TGTGCCAGCAGTTTAGCGGGGGGGGAATACGAGCAGTACTTC
J: TRBJ1-5; size: few; D: .; V: TRBV20-1; CDR3: CSARRGYSNQPQHF; DNA: TGCAGTGCTAGAAGGGGTTATAGCAATCAGCCCCAGCATTTT
J: TRBJ2-3; size: .; D: .; V: TRBV28; CDR3: CASRLHSVGGSTDTQYF; DNA: TGTGCCAGCAGGTTACACAGCGTGGGGGGCTCCACAGATACGCAGTATTTT
J: TRBJ2-1; size: few; D: TRBD2; V: TRBV2; CDR3: CASSDVAGGPLDEQFF; DNA: TGTGCCAGCAGTGACGTAGCGGGGGGGCCATTAGATGAGCAGTTCTTC
J: TRBJ1-1; size: few; D: .; V: TRBV7-6; CDR3: CASRGKVEAFF; DNA: TGTGCCAGCAGGGGGAAGGTTGAAGCTTTCTTT
J: TRBJ2-1; size: .; D: TRBD2; V: TRBV20-1; CDR3: CSVRAGLAGGPHEQFF; DNA: TGCAGTGTCCGAGCCGGACTAGCGGGAGGGCCGCATGAGCAGTTCTTC
J: TRBJ1-2; size: .; D: .; V: TRBV7-2; CDR3: CASSLGRVRGYTF; DNA: TGTGCCAGCAGCTTAGGAAGGGTTCGTGGCTACACCTTC
J: TRBJ2-3; size: .; D: .; V: TRBV29-1; CDR3: CSVGMPNTQYF; DNA: TGCAGCGTTGGGATGCCAAATACGCAGTATTTT
J: TRBJ2-7; size: .; D: TRBD1; V: TRBV6-5; CDR3: CASSVDRGGKNQYF; DNA: TGTGCCAGCAGTGTTGACAGGGGGGGGAAGAACCAGTACTTC
J: TRBJ2-3; size: .; D: TRBD2; V: TRBV5-1; CDR3: CASSRTSGVGTDTQYF; DNA: TGCGCCAGCAGCAGGACTAGCGGGGTGGGCACAGATACGCAGTATTTT
J: TRBJ1-2; size: .; D: TRBD1; V: TRBV15; CDR3: CATSRSDRGRNGYTF; DNA: TGTGCCACCAGCAGAAGTGACAGGGGGCGAAATGGCTACACCTTC
J: TRBJ2-5; size: .; D: .; V: TRBV4-3; CDR3: CASSQGHLLRGRTQYF; DNA: TGCGCCAGCAGCCAAGGGCACTTGTTGAGGGGTAGGACCCAGTACTTC
J: TRBJ2-5; size: .; D: TRBD2; V: TRBV28; CDR3: CASSLAGGLAVQETQYF; DNA: TGTGCCAGCAGTTTAGCAGGTGGGCTAGCGGTTCAAGAGACCCAGTACTTC
J: TRBJ2-7; size: many; D: .; V: TRBV12-3/TRBV12-4; CDR3: CASTPSLPGTPCF; DNA: TGTGCCAGCACCCCTTCATTGCCCGGGACCCCGTGCTTC
J: TRBJ2-5; size: .; D: .; V: TRBV12-3/TRBV12-4; CDR3: CASQLRHKRWETQYF; DNA: TGTGCCAGCCAGCTGAGGCACAAGAGGTGGGAGACCCAGTACTTC
J: TRBJ1-1; size: .; D: .; V: TRBV6-1; CDR3: CASGPWTRVGPSTEAFF; DNA: TGTGCCAGCGGCCCCTGGACAAGGGTGGGGCCGAGCACTGAAGCTTTCTTT
J: TRBJ2-5; size: few; D: .; V: TRBV2; CDR3: CAIPRSQVAKETQYF; DNA: TGTGCCATACCCAGAAGTCAGGTGGCTAAAGAGACCCAGTACTTC
J: TRBJ1-2; size: few; D: .; V: TRBV29-1; CDR3: CSVDGSAGYTF; DNA: TGCAGCGTGGACGGGTCAGCTGGCTACACCTTC
J: TRBJ1-3; size: .; D: .; V: TRBV6-6; CDR3: CASSLGQLSGNTIYF; DNA: TGTGCCAGCAGCCTTGGACAGCTCTCTGGAAACACCATATATTTT
J: TRBJ2-3; size: few; D: .; V: TRBV9; CDR3: CASSVTPGVTVDTQYF; DNA: TGTGCCAGCAGCGTTACCCCGGGGGTCACTGTAGATACGCAGTATTTT
J: TRBJ2-7; size: .; D: TRBD1; V: TRBV24-1; CDR3: CAPSDGQGLNPYEQYF; DNA: TGTGCCCCCAGTGACGGACAGGGCCTTAACCCCTACGAGCAGTACTTC
J: TRBJ2-3; size: .; D: TRBD1; V: TRBV5-1; CDR3: CASTPHRGRTDTQYF; DNA: TGCGCCAGCACTCCTCACAGGGGCCGCACAGATACGCAGTATTTT
J: TRBJ2-4; size: few; D: TRBD2; V: TRBV10-3; CDR3: CAISATRGGLDIQYF; DNA: TGTGCCATCAGCGCTACCCGGGGGGGGCTAGACATTCAGTACTTC
J: TRBJ2-4; size: .; D: .; V: TRBV12-3/TRBV12-4; CDR3: CASTPDPGAKNIQYF; DNA: TGTGCCAGCACCCCAGATCCGGGAGCCAAAAACATTCAGTACTTC
J: TRBJ1-2; size: few; D: .; V: TRBV20-1; CDR3: CSARDHPEGGYTF; DNA: TGCAGTGCTAGAGATCATCCAGAGGGTGGCTACACCTTC
J: TRBJ2-3; size: .; D: TRBD1; V: TRBV10-3; CDR3: CAISKTGGTDTQYF; DNA: TGTGCCATCAGCAAGACAGGGGGCACAGATACGCAGTATTTT
J: TRBJ1-1; size: .; D: TRBD1; V: TRBV7-9; CDR3: CASSSGTGIPEAFF; DNA: TGTGCCAGCAGCTCTGGGACAGGGATTCCTGAAGCTTTCTTT
J: TRBJ1-5; size: .; D: .; V: TRBV6-5; CDR3: CASRLRQSNQPQHF; DNA: TGTGCCAGCAGACTTAGACAGAGCAATCAGCCCCAGCATTTT
J: TRBJ2-7; size: many; D: TRBD1; V: TRBV28; CDR3: CASSSTGAPSYEQYF; DNA: TGTGCCAGCAGTTCAACAGGGGCCCCCTCCTACGAGCAGTACTTC
J: TRBJ2-2; size: many; D: .; V: TRBV5-1; CDR3: CASSLTLGVRTGELFF; DNA: TGCGCCAGCAGCTTGACCTTGGGGGTGAGGACCGGGGAGCTGTTTTTT
J: TRBJ1-4; size: few; D: TRBD1; V: TRBV7-9; CDR3: CASSLALSRDRGFQEKLFF; DNA: TGTGCCAGCAGCTTAGCTCTGTCCCGGGACAGGGGATTTCAGGAAAAACTGTTTTTT
J: TRBJ2-7; size: few; D: .; V: TRBV21-1; CDR3: CARAPGGQALYEQYF; DNA: TGTGCCAGGGCCCCCGGAGGACAGGCGCTCTACGAGCAGTACTTC
J: TRBJ1-2; size: few; D: TRBD1; V: TRBV24-1; CDR3: CATSDPGTEEGYTF; DNA: TGTGCCACCAGTGATCCCGGGACAGAGGAGGGCTACACCTTC
J: TRBJ1-6; size: .; D: .; V: TRBV21-1; CDR3: CASTRTVTGF; DNA: TGTGCCAGCACCAGGACAGTGACGGGGTTT
J: TRBJ2-1; size: .; D: TRBD1; V: TRBV7-2; CDR3: CASSLVGTGRNEQFF; DNA: TGTGCCAGCAGCTTAGTTGGGACAGGGAGGAATGAGCAGTTCTTC
J: TRBJ2-5; size: .; D: .; V: TRBV20-1; CDR3: CSAIQGRIKYF; DNA: TGCAGTGCTATACAGGGTCGCATCAAGTACTTC
J: TRBJ2-4; size: .; D: .; V: TRBV12-3/TRBV12-4; CDR3: CASSLTLANQYF; DNA: TGTGCCAGCAGTTTAACCCTAGCTAATCAGTACTTC
J: TRBJ2-1; size: few; D: .; V: TRBV11-2; CDR3: CASSLGINNEQFF; DNA: TGTGCCAGCAGCTTAGGAATAAACAATGAGCAGTTCTTC